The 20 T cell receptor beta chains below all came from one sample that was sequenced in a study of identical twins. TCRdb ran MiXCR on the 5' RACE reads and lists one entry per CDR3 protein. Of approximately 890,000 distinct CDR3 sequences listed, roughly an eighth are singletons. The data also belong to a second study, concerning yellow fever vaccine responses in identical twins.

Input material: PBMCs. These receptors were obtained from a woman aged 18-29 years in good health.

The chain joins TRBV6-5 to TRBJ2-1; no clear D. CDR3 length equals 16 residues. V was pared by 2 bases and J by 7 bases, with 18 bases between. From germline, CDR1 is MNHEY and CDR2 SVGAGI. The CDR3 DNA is TGTGCCAGCAGTTACACAGTTTGGGGTACACGGAATGAGCAGTTCTTC. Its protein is CASSYTVWGTRNEQFF.

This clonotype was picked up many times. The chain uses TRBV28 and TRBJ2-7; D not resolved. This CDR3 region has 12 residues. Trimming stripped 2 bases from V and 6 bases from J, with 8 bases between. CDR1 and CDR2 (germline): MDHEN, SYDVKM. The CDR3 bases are TGTGCCAGCAGTTTACCCCACGGCGAGCAGTACGTC. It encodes CASSLPHGEQYV.

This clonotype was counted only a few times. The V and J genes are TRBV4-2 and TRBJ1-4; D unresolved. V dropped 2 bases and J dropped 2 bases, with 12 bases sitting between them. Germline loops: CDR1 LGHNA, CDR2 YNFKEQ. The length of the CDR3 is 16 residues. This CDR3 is CASSQTKSGTNEKLFF. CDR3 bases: TGTGCCAGCAGCCAAACTAAGTCGGGCACTAATGAAAAACTGTTTTTT.

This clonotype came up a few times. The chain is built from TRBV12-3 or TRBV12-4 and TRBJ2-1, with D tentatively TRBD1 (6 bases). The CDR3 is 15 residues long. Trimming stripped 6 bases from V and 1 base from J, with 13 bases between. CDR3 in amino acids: CASRDTDSSYNEQFF. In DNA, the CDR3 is TGTGCCAGCAGAGACACGGACAGTTCCTACAATGAGCAGTTCTTC.

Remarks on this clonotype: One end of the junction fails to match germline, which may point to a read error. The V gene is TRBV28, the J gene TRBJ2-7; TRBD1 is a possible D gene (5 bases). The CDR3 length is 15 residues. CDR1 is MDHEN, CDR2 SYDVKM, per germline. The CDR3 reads CASSSQGSPSNEQYF. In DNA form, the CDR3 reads TGTGCCAGCAGTTCCCAGGGATCGCCCTCCAACGAGCAGTACTTC.

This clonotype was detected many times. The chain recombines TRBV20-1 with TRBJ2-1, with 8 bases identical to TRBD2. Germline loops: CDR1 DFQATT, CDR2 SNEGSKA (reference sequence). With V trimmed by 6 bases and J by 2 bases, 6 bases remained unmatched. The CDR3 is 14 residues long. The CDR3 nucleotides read TGCAGTGCGTTACTAGCGGACCCCTACAATGAGCAGTTCTTC. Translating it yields CSALLADPYNEQFF.

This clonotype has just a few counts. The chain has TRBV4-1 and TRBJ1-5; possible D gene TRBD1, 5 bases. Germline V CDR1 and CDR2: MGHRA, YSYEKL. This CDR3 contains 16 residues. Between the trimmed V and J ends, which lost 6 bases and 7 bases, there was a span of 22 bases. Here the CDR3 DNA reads TGCGCCAGCAGAGATCCGTCCGGACCGGGGGTCCAGCCCCAGCATTTT. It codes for CASRDPSGPGVQPQHF.

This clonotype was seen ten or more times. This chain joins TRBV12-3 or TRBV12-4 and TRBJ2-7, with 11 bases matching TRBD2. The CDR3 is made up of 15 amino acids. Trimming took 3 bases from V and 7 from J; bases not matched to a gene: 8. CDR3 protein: CASSFQTSGIWEQYF. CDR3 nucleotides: TGTGCCAGCAGTTTTCAGACTAGCGGGATATGGGAGCAGTACTTC.

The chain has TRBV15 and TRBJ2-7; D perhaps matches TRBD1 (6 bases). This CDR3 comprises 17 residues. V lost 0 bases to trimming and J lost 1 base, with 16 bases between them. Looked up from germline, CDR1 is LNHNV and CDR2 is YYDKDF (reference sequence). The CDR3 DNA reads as TGTGCCACCAGCAGAGACAGGGGTGTGGGGGATTCCTACGAGCAGTACTTC. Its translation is CATSRDRGVGDSYEQYF. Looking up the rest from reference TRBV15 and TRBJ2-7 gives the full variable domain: DAMVIQNPRYQVTQFGKPVTLSCSQTLNHNVMYWYQQKSSQAPKLLFHYYDKDFNNEADTPDNFQSRRPNTSFCFLDIRSPGLGDTAMYLCATSRDRGVGDSYEQYFGPGTRLTVT.

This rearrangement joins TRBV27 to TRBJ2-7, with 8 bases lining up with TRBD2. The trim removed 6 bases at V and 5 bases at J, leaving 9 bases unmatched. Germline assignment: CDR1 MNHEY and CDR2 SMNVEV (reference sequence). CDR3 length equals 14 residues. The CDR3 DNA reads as TGTGCCAGCAGGTCAACTAGCGGACTGAACGAGCAGTACTTC. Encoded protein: CASRSTSGLNEQYF.

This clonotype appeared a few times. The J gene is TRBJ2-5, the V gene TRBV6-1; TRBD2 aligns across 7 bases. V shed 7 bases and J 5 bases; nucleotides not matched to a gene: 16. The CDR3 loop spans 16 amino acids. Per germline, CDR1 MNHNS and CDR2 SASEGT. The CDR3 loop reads CASIRDGGVGGETQYF. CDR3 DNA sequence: TGTGCCAGCATCCGCGACGGGGGAGTGGGGGGGGAGACCCAGTACTTC.

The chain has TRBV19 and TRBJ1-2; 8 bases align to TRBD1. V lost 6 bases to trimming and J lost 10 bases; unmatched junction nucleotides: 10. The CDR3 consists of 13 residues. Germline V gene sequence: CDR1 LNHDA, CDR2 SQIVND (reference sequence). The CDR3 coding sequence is TGTGCCAGTAGAAAGGGGACAGGTTTTGCCTACACCTTC. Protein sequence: CASRKGTGFAYTF.

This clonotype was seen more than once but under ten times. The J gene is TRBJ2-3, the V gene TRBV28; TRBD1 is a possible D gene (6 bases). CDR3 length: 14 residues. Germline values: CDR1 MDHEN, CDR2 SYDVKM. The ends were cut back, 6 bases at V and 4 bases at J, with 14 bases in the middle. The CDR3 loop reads CASRKLGGSDTQYF. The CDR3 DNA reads TGTGCCAGCAGAAAGCTTGGGGGCTCAGATACGCAGTATTTT.

DNA for the CDR3: TGTGCCAGCAGCTTAGTGGCAGGGCCGAGTGAGCAGTTCTTC. It translates to CASSLVAGPSEQFF. The chain carries TRBV7-9 and TRBJ2-1; weak D call: TRBD1 (5 bases). Trimming stripped 1 base from V and 9 bases from J, with 13 bases between. The CDR3 runs to 14 residues. CDR1 is SEHNR and CDR2 is FQNEAQ in the germline V gene (reference sequence).

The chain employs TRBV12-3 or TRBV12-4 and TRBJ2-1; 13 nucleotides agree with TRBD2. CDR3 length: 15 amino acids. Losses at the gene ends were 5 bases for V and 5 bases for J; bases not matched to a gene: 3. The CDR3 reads CASSHTSGGDNEQFF. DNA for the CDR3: TGTGCCAGCAGTCATACTAGCGGGGGGGACAATGAGCAGTTCTTC.

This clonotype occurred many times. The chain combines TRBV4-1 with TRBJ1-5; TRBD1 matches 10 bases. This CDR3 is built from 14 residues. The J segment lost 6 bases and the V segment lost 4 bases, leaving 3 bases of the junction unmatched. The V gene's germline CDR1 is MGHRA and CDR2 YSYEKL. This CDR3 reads CASSLRDRGQPQHF. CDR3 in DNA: TGCGCCAGCAGCCTCCGGGACAGGGGTCAGCCCCAGCATTTT.

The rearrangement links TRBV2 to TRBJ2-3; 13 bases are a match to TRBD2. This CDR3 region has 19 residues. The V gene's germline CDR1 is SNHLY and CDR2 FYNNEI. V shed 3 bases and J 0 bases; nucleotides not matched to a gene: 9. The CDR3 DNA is TGTGCCAGCAGTGACCCCGCGACTAGCGGGAGGATGAGCACAGATACGCAGTATTTT. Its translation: CASSDPATSGRMSTDTQYF.

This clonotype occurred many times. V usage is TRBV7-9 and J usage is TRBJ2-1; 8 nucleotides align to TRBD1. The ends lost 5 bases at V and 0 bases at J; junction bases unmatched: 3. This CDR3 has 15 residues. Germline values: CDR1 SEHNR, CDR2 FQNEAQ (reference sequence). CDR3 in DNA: TGTGCCAGCAGCCGGACAGGGAGCTCCTACAATGAGCAGTTCTTC. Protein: CASSRTGSSYNEQFF.

The CDR3: CASSSLGERLVNEQFF. The CDR3 nucleotides are TGTGCCAGCAGCTCCCTGGGGGAGAGATTGGTCAATGAGCAGTTCTTC. The rearrangement joins TRBV7-2 to TRBJ2-1; D is tentatively TRBD1 or TRBD2 (5 bases each). The germline V and J ends were trimmed by 4 bases and 6 bases, with 19 bases remaining between them. The length of the CDR3 is 16 residues. Germline V gene data show CDR1 as SGHTA and CDR2 as FQGNSA.

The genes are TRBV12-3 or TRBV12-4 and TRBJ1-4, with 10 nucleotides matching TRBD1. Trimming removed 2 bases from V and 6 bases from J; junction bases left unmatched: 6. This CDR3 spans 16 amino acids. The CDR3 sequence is CASSLNTGTGDEKLFF. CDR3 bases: TGTGCCAGCAGTTTAAACACCGGGACAGGGGATGAAAAACTGTTTTTT.